The 9 T cell receptor beta chains given below trace back to one sample, sequenced in a study of T-cell reconstitution after alpha-beta-depleted transplantation in children. Unique molecular identifiers featured in how the TCRbeta library was prepared. TCRdb recomputed calls from the PCR reads with MiXCR, one row per CDR3 protein. The sample has 490,000 or so distinct CDR3 sequences, under 15% seen once; the top ten hold 4.5% to 6%. The sequences come from PBMCs from the stem cell graft donor, collected from the stem cell graft. All receptors come from a human donor who donated a stem cell graft to a child with combined immunodeficiency.

The chain has TRBV9 and TRBJ2-1; 7 nucleotides line up with TRBD2. V shed 3 bases, J shed 4 bases, and the junction held 10 bases outside the gene matches. Germline CDR1 is SGDLS and CDR2 is YYNGEE. There are 16 residues in the CDR3. The CDR3 is CASSAGAGIPYNEQFF. The DNA of the CDR3 is TGTGCCAGCAGCGCGGGAGCGGGAATTCCTTACAATGAGCAGTTCTTC.

The chain combines TRBV12-3 or TRBV12-4 with TRBJ2-7, with D perhaps matching TRBD2 (5 bases). V was pared by 6 bases and J by 6 bases, with 15 bases between. The CDR3 consists of 13 residues. CDR3 in DNA: TGTGCCAGCAGCATTATTAATGAGGGCGAGCAGTACTTC. Its translation: CASSIINEGEQYF.

This clonotype was detected a few times. The V and J genes are TRBV2 and TRBJ2-5; 8 bases agree with TRBD2. Germline CDR1 is SNHLY and CDR2 is FYNNEI. The CDR3 runs to 15 residues. V lost 0 bases and J lost 5; bases outside the gene matches: 5. The CDR3 DNA is TGTGCCAGCAGTGAAGCAGACGGGAGGGTCGAGACCCAGTACTTC. This translates into CASSEADGRVETQYF. Filled out from reference TRBV2 and TRBJ2-5, the complete variable domain reads EPEVTQTPSHQVTQMGQEVILRCVPISNHLYFYWYRQILGQKVEFLVSFYNNEISEKSEIFDDQFSVERPDGSNFTLKIRSTKLEDSAMYFCASSEADGRVETQYFGPGTRLLVL.

This clonotype was counted between two and nine times. The V and J genes are TRBV12-3 or TRBV12-4 and TRBJ2-1; 8 nucleotides match TRBD2. V lost 2 bases and J lost 16; bases outside the gene matches: 10. The CDR3 covers 13 residues. CDR3 coding DNA: TGTGCCAGCAGTTTATCGGGGACTAGTCGGAAATTCTTC. This translates into CASSLSGTSRKFF.

The chain has TRBV10-3 and TRBJ2-3; D gene unclear. V was pared by 2 bases and J by 0 bases, with 3 bases between. Germline V gene lookup returns CDR1 ENHRY and CDR2 SYGVKD. The CDR3 length is 13 residues. The CDR3 is CAISEGSTDTQYF. The CDR3 DNA reads TGTGCCATCAGTGAGGGGAGCACAGATACGCAGTATTTT.

This clonotype was recorded many times. The J gene is TRBJ2-3, the V gene TRBV28; TRBD2 matches at 10 bases. CDR1 is MDHEN and CDR2 is SYDVKM in the germline V gene. CDR3 size: 16 residues. V was clipped by 3 bases and J by 6 bases; unmatched bases: 9. The CDR3 sequence: CASSFLASGGMDTQYF. The CDR3, as DNA: TGTGCCAGCAGTTTCCTTGCTAGCGGGGGCATGGATACGCAGTATTTT.

As regards this clonotype: A read error may explain this, as a much larger clone is one base away. This chain joins TRBV20-1 and TRBJ2-1; TRBD2 matches 11 bases. The CDR3 loop spans 14 amino acids. Germline V gene data show CDR1 as DFQATT and CDR2 as SNEGSKA (reference sequence). Here the CDR3 DNA reads TGCAGTGCTAGAGATCTAGCGGGAGGAAATGAGCAGTTGTTC. Amino acid sequence: CSARDLAGGNEQLF.

This clonotype has at least ten counts. This chain links TRBV28 with TRBJ2-7, with D perhaps given as TRBD1 or TRBD2 (5 bases each). CDR3 length equals 14 residues. V gave up 3 bases and J gave up 1 base, with 10 bases separating them. The germline V gene has CDR1 MDHEN and CDR2 SYDVKM. The CDR3 is CASSLRGDSYEQYF. CDR3 nucleotide sequence: TGTGCCAGCAGTTTGAGGGGTGATTCCTACGAGCAGTACTTC. The full variable domain, rest sourced from reference TRBV28 and TRBJ2-7, is DVKVTQSSRYLVKRTGEKVFLECVQDMDHENMFWYRQDPGLGLRLIYFSYDVKMKEKGDIPEGYSVSREKKERFSLILESASTNQTSMYLCASSLRGDSYEQYFGPGTRLTVT.

This clonotype has a count of ten or more. The CDR3 bases are TGTGCCAGCAGCCAAGGGGACAGATCCGAGCAGTACTTC. Protein: CASSQGDRSEQYF. The V call is TRBV3-1, the J call TRBJ2-7, with TRBD1 matching over 7 bases. The germline CDR1 and CDR2 sequences are LGHDT and YNNKEL (reference sequence). The CDR3 runs 13 residues. V shed 1 base and J 6 bases; nucleotides not matched to a gene: 3.